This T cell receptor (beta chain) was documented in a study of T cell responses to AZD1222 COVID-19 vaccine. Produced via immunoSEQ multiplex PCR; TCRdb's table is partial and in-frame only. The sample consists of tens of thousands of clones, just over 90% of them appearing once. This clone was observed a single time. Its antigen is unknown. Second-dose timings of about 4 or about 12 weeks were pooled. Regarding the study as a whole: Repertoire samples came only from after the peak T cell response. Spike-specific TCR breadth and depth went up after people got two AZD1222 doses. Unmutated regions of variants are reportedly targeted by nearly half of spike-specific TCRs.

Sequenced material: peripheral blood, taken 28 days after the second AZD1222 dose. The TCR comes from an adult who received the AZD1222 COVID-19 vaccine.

The CDR3 here is CASRQEATNEKLFF. As DNA, the CDR3 is TGTGCCAGCAGACAGGAAGCAACTAATGAAAAACTGTTTTTT. The chain is built from TRBV6-5 and TRBJ1-4, with D tentatively TRBD1 (5 bases). V lost 6 bases, J lost 0 bases, and 8 bases lay in between. Germline-derived CDR1 and CDR2 are MNHEY and SVGAGI. This CDR3 has 14 residues.